This T cell receptor (beta chain) was sequenced in a study of blood T cell repertoires in COVID-19. Study-wide context: The analysed material was cDNA or gDNA that came from T cells, B-cell-depleted T cells, or PBMCs.

Produced via immunoSEQ multiplex PCR; TCRdb's table is partial and in-frame only. The profile shows about 140,000 clones, 88% of them singletons. Germline CDR1 is KGHSH and CDR2 is LQKENI. The CDR3 is 11 residues long. V gave up 4 bases and J gave up 15 bases; unmatched junction bases: 5. One Seattle source followed patients from active infection through their disease course. V and J are TRBV18 and TRBJ2-4, with 8 bases that match TRBD1. The receptor comes from a human donor with COVID-19, enrolled during active disease. The donor label of this sample is uncertain. Sequencing input: peripheral blood. CDR3 residues: CASSQDRVWYF. The CDR3 DNA reads TGTGCCAGCTCACAGGACAGGGTGTGGTACTTC.